This T cell receptor beta chain originates from a study of response to subunit inactivated influenza vaccine. Broader study findings: The authors offered the suggestion that each seasonal influenza vaccination recruits few new T cells.

CDR3 length: 14 residues. Per the germline V gene, CDR1 is SGHRS and CDR2 is YFSETQ. Losses at the gene ends were 4 bases for V and 4 bases for J; bases not matched to a gene: 7. MiXCR, run by TCRdb on the RT-PCR reads, gives a single entry per CDR3 protein. The table lists 300,000 to 350,000 distinct CDR3 sequences, 20% to 25% of them singletons. In regard to this clonotype: The target antigen is unknown.

This material consisted of PBMCs from blood, taken about 20 months after vaccination. The gene calls are TRBV5-1 and TRBJ2-5; TRBD1 aligns across 7 bases. This TCR was sampled from a man in his fifties or sixties who received an inactivated influenza vaccine. The CDR3 loop is CASSTNRGSETQYF. The CDR3 nucleotides read TGCGCCAGCAGCACCAACAGGGGTTCAGAGACCCAGTACTTC.